This section outlines one TCR beta chain sequence together with its context. What it recognizes is unknown. This entry comes from a study of blood T cells in healthy people across ages. General study findings and limits: Diversity estimates drawn from one million T cells were deemed underestimates.

Each sample yielded at least 6 micrograms of PBMC total RNA. Using a J-beta primer mix together with a sample-barcoded 5' primer, a second PCR was run for roughly 7 to 11 cycles. With 12 random nucleotides, a template-switch adaptor tagged each individual cDNA molecule. TCRdb reprocessed the 5' RACE reads with MiXCR, giving one entry per CDR3 protein. The table lists over a million distinct CDR3 sequences, roughly 43% of them singletons. Germline V lookup: CDR1 MNHEY, CDR2 SVGAGI. This CDR3 spans 14 amino acids. V lost 7 bases and J lost 4, with 16 bases in between. Specimen: blood. The rearrangement joins TRBV6-5 to TRBJ1-2; weak D call: TRBD1 (5 bases). This receptor was obtained from a woman under 30 in good health. CDR3 DNA sequence: TGTGCCAGCAAAAACCACCAGGGACCCTATGGCTACACCTTC. Residues: CASKNHQGPYGYTF.